This TCR beta chain was profiled in a study of blood T cell repertoires in COVID-19. In the source study's methods: Using reference gene primer amplification, nucleated cell counts were estimated. Repertoires were generated with immunoSEQ multiplex PCR, while TCRdb's copy carries only in-frame clones and drops some. V, J and clone size derive from that table, while D and trimming were established from the DNA sequence. The sample carries 150,000 or so clones, less than 90% recorded once. Trimming took 7 bases from V and 4 from J, leaving 17 bases between them. CDR3 length equals 15 residues. CDR1 is MNHEY, CDR2 SVGAGI, per germline.

The source material was PBMCs or T cells enriched from blood (not recorded which). The source of this sequence is a woman in her forties or fifties who had recovered from COVID-19. The chain carries TRBV6-5 and TRBJ1-5; D is possibly TRBD1 (6 bases). Here the CDR3 DNA reads TGTGCCAGCATAGAGGGGGTGACTGGAAATCAGCCCCAGCATTTT. Translation gives CASIEGVTGNQPQHF.